These T cell receptor beta chains were read from a single sample in a study of breast tumors, draining lymph nodes, adjacent tissues. One entry per CDR3 protein results from TCRdb running MiXCR on the multiplex PCR reads. There are some 130,000 distinct CDR3 sequences in the sample; 20% to 25% occur only once, and approximately 2.7% lies in the top ten. Sequencing was performed on axillary lymph node tissue. Every receptor here comes from a female donor with breast cancer. Some clones in this sample may be carry-over from other donors' samples. Each CDR3 is given with its conserved first and last residue. Fields, in order: J gene, V gene, D gene, clone size, CDR3 protein, CDR3 DNA. The D gene is left open where the match is weak. Part of the rows lack a size; the others show once, few, many or a class for expanded clones.

TRBJ2-5	TRBV11-3	.	many	CASSPGDQETQYF	TGTGCCAGCAGCCCAGGGGACCAAGAGACCCAGTACTTC
TRBJ2-7	TRBV7-6	.	many	CASSLAGRNEQYF	TGTGCCAGCAGCTTAGCGGGTCGGAACGAGCAGTACTTC
TRBJ2-3	TRBV30	TRBD1	.	CAWSLTGADTQYF	TGTGCCTGGAGTCTTACAGGGGCAGATACGCAGTATTTT
TRBJ1-2	TRBV11-3	.	many	CASSLVASGGYTF	TGTGCCAGCAGCTTAGTAGCATCGGGTGGCTACACCTTC
TRBJ2-5	TRBV6-2/TRBV6-3	TRBD2	few	CASSYSASGSSTTQYF	TGTGCCAGCAGTTACTCGGCTAGCGGGAGTTCGACGACCCAGTACTTC
TRBJ2-1	TRBV24-1	.	.	CATGDLPRGSYNEQFF	TGTGCCACCGGTGACCTGCCCCGGGGCTCCTACAATGAGCAGTTCTTC
TRBJ2-1	TRBV10-2	TRBD2	many	CASTAGLAGAGEQFF	TGCGCCAGCACCGCGGGACTAGCGGGAGCAGGAGAGCAGTTCTTC
TRBJ2-1	TRBV30	.	many	CAWSRGRVNEQFF	TGTGCCTGGAGTCGCGGCCGAGTAAATGAGCAGTTCTTC
TRBJ2-3	TRBV5-8	.	many	CASSSARTAFTDTQYF	TGTGCCAGCAGCTCAGCCCGGACCGCCTTCACAGATACGCAGTATTTT
TRBJ2-7	TRBV28	.	many	CASSSPGRQYF	TGTGCCAGCAGTTCCCCGGGAAGACAGTACTTC